These 32 T cell receptor beta chains originate from one sample sequenced in a study of CD8 T cells in ankylosing spondylitis. MiXCR was run by TCRdb on the 5' RACE reads, yielding one entry per CDR3 protein. The sample contains fewer than 400,000 distinct CDR3 sequences, over 12% of which appear only once. Source material: blood, either unsorted or a sorted T cell fraction (not recorded which). The receptors here all came from a male donor with ankylosing spondylitis or in good health (not recorded which).

The chain links TRBV5-5 to TRBJ2-1, with 7 bases that match TRBD2. With 2 bases clipped from V and 6 bases from J, the junction kept 11 bases outside the gene matches. Germline CDR1 and CDR2: SGHKS and YYEKEE (reference sequence). CDR3 length: 16 residues. The CDR3 DNA sequence: TGTGCCAGCAGCTTCGCCAGCGGGATAATCCCCAATGAGCAGTTCTTC. This encodes CASSFASGIIPNEQFF. The complete variable domain, with remaining parts taken from reference TRBV5-5 and TRBJ2-1, reads DAGVTQSPTHLIKTRGQQVTLRCSPISGHKSVSWYQQVLGQGPQFIFQYYEKEERGRGNFPDRFSARQFPNYSSELNVNALLLGDSALYLCASSFASGIIPNEQFFGPGTRLTVL.

In its sample, this clonotype was seen a few times. CDR3 bases: TGTGCCAGCTCACCCTTCAAAGTAGCGGGGAACACAGATACGCAGTATTTT. It encodes CASSPFKVAGNTDTQYF. The chain combines TRBV18 with TRBJ2-3; 8 nucleotides align to TRBD2. The CDR3 covers 17 residues. CDR1 and CDR2 from the germline V gene are KGHSH and LQKENI. Trimming cost V 3 bases and J 2 bases; bases outside gene matches: 10.

The gene calls are TRBV3-1 and TRBJ2-7, with 12 nucleotides matching TRBD2. The trim removed 0 bases at V and 5 bases at J, leaving 5 bases unmatched. This CDR3 has 16 residues. Germline CDR1 is LGHDT and CDR2 is YNNKEL (reference sequence). The CDR3 region is CASSQDRLAGGDEQYF. CDR3 bases: TGTGCCAGCAGCCAAGATCGGCTAGCGGGAGGGGACGAGCAGTACTTC.

Worth noting for this clonotype: With a much larger clone just one base away, this may be a read error. The chain uses TRBV7-2 and TRBJ2-1, with D perhaps matching TRBD2 (6 bases). V lost 5 bases, J lost 0 bases, and 8 bases lay in between. Germline assignment: CDR1 SGHTA and CDR2 FQGNSA. The CDR3 has 14 residues. CDR3 nucleotides: TGTGCCAGCAGCGTCGGGAGCTCCTACAATGAGCAGTTCTTC. Amino acid sequence: CASSVGSSYNEQFF.

The chain's CDR3 is CASSYTQVSGANVLTF. In nucleotides, the CDR3 is TGTGCCAGCAGTTACACACAGGTTTCTGGGGCCAACGTCCTGACTTTC. V is TRBV6-5 and J is TRBJ2-6; TRBD1 is a possible D gene (5 bases). This CDR3 has 16 amino acids. Germline V lookup: CDR1 MNHEY, CDR2 SVGAGI. V lost 2 bases to trimming and J lost 1 base, with 9 bases between them.

This clonotype has a handful of counts. V is TRBV3-1 and J is TRBJ2-7; TRBD1 matches at 9 bases. The trim removed 0 bases at V and 3 bases at J, leaving 3 bases unmatched. The CDR3 extends over 15 amino acids. Germline lookup yields CDR1 LGHDT and CDR2 YNNKEL (reference sequence). Written as DNA, the CDR3 is TGTGCCAGCAGCCAAGAGAGGGGACAGGGCTACGAGCAGTACTTC. It yields the protein CASSQERGQGYEQYF.

There are many counts of this clonotype. This sequence joins TRBV20-1 and TRBJ1-2; 7 nucleotides match TRBD1. The J segment lost 2 bases and the V segment lost 5 bases, leaving 8 bases of the junction unmatched. The germline V gene encodes CDR1 DFQATT and CDR2 SNEGSKA (reference sequence). There are 14 residues in the CDR3. The CDR3 sequence: CSALRTGANYGYTF. The CDR3 region has the DNA TGCAGTGCTCTAAGGACAGGAGCCAACTATGGCTACACCTTC.

The chain has TRBV7-9 and TRBJ1-2, with TRBD1 matching 9 bases. V shed 4 bases and J 4 bases; nucleotides not matched to a gene: 10. The CDR3 length is 16 residues. CDR1 and CDR2 (germline): SEHNR, FQNEAQ (reference sequence). This CDR3 reads CASSSNILQGAYGYTF. The CDR3 coding sequence is TGTGCCAGCAGCTCTAATATACTACAGGGGGCCTATGGCTACACCTTC.

This clonotype was detected a few times. The V gene is TRBV5-1, the J gene TRBJ2-7; TRBD1 is a possible D gene (5 bases). The germline V and J ends were trimmed by 0 bases and 2 bases, with 9 bases remaining between them. The germline CDR1 and CDR2 sequences are SGHRS and YFSETQ. The CDR3 extends over 14 amino acids. The CDR3 region has the DNA TGCGCCAGCAGCTTGGTCGACAGTACCTACGAGCAGTACTTC. It translates to CASSLVDSTYEQYF.

The gene calls are TRBV7-6 and TRBJ2-1; tentatively, D is TRBD2 (5 bases). CDR1 is SGHVS and CDR2 is FNYEAQ in the germline V gene. This CDR3 is 16 amino acids long. Trimming took 1 base from V and 2 from J, leaving 12 bases between them. CDR3 sequence (DNA): TGTGCCAGCAGCTTAGACAATGCACTAGCCTACAATGAGCAGTTCTTC. Its protein product is CASSLDNALAYNEQFF.

This clonotype was recorded a few times. The V and J genes are TRBV7-2 and TRBJ1-2, with D possibly TRBD1 on 5 matching bases. From germline, CDR1 is SGHTA and CDR2 FQGNSA. The V and J ends lost 4 bases and 0 bases respectively, with 9 bases between them. This CDR3 is built from 14 residues. The CDR3 sequence is CASSSGQTNYGYTF. CDR3 sequence (DNA): TGTGCCAGCAGCTCCGGACAAACTAACTATGGCTACACCTTC.

V is TRBV4-1 and J is TRBJ1-4; D uncertain. The V end was cut by 1 base, the J end by 2 bases, with 14 bases between. Germline assignment: CDR1 MGHRA and CDR2 YSYEKL. This CDR3 comprises 17 residues. This CDR3 is CASSQVGGRLTNEKLFF. The CDR3 bases are TGCGCCAGCAGCCAAGTGGGAGGGAGACTGACTAATGAAAAACTGTTTTTT.

This sequence joins TRBV7-9 and TRBJ2-1, with D hard to call. This CDR3 has 15 amino acids. The germline V gene has CDR1 SEHNR and CDR2 FQNEAQ (reference sequence). Trimming shortened V by 5 bases and J by 0 bases, and 11 bases separated the two germline ends. CDR3 DNA sequence: TGTGCCAGCAGCCCCCGGGTACTCTCCTACAATGAGCAGTTCTTC. This translates into CASSPRVLSYNEQFF.

V gene TRBV6-5 combines with J gene TRBJ2-5; weak D call: TRBD1 (5 bases). CDR3 length: 17 amino acids. The ends were cut back, 0 bases at V and 2 bases at J, with 16 bases in the middle. Germline V gene sequence: CDR1 MNHEY, CDR2 SVGAGI. For the CDR3, the DNA is TGTGCCAGCAGTTACTCGACCGCAGGGCCTTGGCAAGAGACCCAGTACTTC. It yields the protein CASSYSTAGPWQETQYF.

This clonotype was observed a few times. The V gene is TRBV5-5, the J gene TRBJ1-1; 11 bases fit TRBD1. This CDR3 has 15 amino acids. Germline assignment: CDR1 SGHKS and CDR2 YYEKEE (reference sequence). V was pared by 4 bases and J by 2 bases, with 4 bases of the junction left unmatched. CDR3 sequence reads: CASSPGQGVNTEAFF. The CDR3 nucleotides are TGTGCCAGCAGCCCGGGACAGGGGGTAAACACTGAAGCTTTCTTT.

This clonotype was observed at least ten times. The chain links TRBV12-3 or TRBV12-4 to TRBJ1-1; no definite D call. The CDR3 runs 14 residues. Trimming took off 2 bases at V and 2 bases at J, with 9 bases between the two ends. The CDR3 sequence is CASSLSAANTEAFF. In DNA form, the CDR3 reads TGTGCCAGCAGTTTAAGCGCGGCCAACACTGAAGCTTTCTTT.

This clonotype was recorded a few times. The chain uses TRBV18 and TRBJ2-3, with 7 bases matching TRBD1. This CDR3 has 16 amino acids. J lost 0 bases, V lost 5 bases, and 8 bases had no gene match. From germline, CDR1 is KGHSH and CDR2 LQKENI. The CDR3 DNA reads TGTGCCAGCTCATCAGGGGGTGTGAGAAGCACAGATACGCAGTATTTT. As protein: CASSSGGVRSTDTQYF.

This chain links TRBV11-2 with TRBJ1-1, with no clear D. Trimming removed 0 bases from V and 11 bases from J, with 13 bases in between. The CDR3 runs 13 residues. The germline gives CDR1 SGHAT, CDR2 FQNNGV. The CDR3 loop reads CASSLDGPQKAFF. The CDR3 DNA reads TGTGCCAGCAGCTTAGATGGGCCCCAAAAGGCTTTCTTT.

This sequence joins TRBV14 and TRBJ2-2; 11 bases align to TRBD2. Germline CDR1 reads SGHDN; CDR2 reads FVKESK. The length of the CDR3 is 18 residues. The V segment lost 4 bases and the J segment 2 bases; nucleotides outside the gene matches: 9. CDR3 residues: CASSRRASGGPNTGELFF. The CDR3, as DNA: TGTGCCAGCAGCCGACGGGCTAGCGGGGGGCCTAACACCGGGGAGCTGTTTTTT. The full variable domain, rest sourced from reference TRBV14 and TRBJ2-2, is EAGVTQFPSHSVIEKGQTVTLRCDPISGHDNLYWYRRVMGKEIKFLLHFVKESKQDESGMPNNRFLAERTGGTYSTLKVQPAELEDSGVYFCASSRRASGGPNTGELFFGEGSRLTVL.

The sample holds a few counts of this clonotype. The chain combines TRBV2 with TRBJ2-3, with 7 bases that match TRBD1. The length of the CDR3 is 12 residues. Trimming at V came to 5 bases and at J to 10 bases, leaving 6 bases not matched to a gene. The germline V gene has CDR1 SNHLY and CDR2 FYNNEI. The chain's CDR3 is CASSQGGRAQYF. Written as DNA, the CDR3 is TGTGCCAGCAGTCAAGGGGGCAGAGCGCAGTATTTT.

CDR3 in DNA: TGTGCCAGCAGTTACCTCGGACAGGCGTACGACGAGCAGTACTTC. As protein: CASSYLGQAYDEQYF. The chain carries TRBV6-5 and TRBJ2-7; the match to TRBD1 covers 7 bases. Germline-derived CDR1 and CDR2 are MNHEY and SVGAGI. The CDR3 has 15 residues. The V and J ends lost 2 bases and 5 bases, in that order; junction bases with no gene match: 9.

The rearrangement uses TRBV19 and TRBJ2-1, with 10 bases lining up with TRBD2. Germline CDR1 reads LNHDA; CDR2 reads SQIVND (reference sequence). The V and J ends lost 0 bases and 0 bases, in that order; junction bases with no gene match: 2. CDR3 length: 17 amino acids. CDR3 loop: CASSIELAGSSYNEQFF. The DNA of the CDR3 is TGTGCCAGTAGTATAGAACTAGCGGGGTCCTCCTACAATGAGCAGTTCTTC.

This clonotype showed up just once. The chain employs TRBV2 and TRBJ2-1; D gene ambiguous. The V end lost 7 bases, the J end lost 10 bases, and 23 bases lay between the germline ends. The CDR3 consists of 15 residues. Germline V gene sequence: CDR1 SNHLY, CDR2 FYNNEI. CDR3 region: CASMSRTFGRVEQFF. As DNA, the CDR3 is TGTGCCAGCATGTCAAGGACGTTCGGTAGGGTAGAGCAGTTCTTC.

Only a few counts were recorded for this clonotype. The CDR3 DNA follows: TGTGCCAGCAGTCCACCACTATATCCGGGACAGGCGGGAAACGAGCAGTACTTC. Protein sequence: CASSPPLYPGQAGNEQYF. The chain uses TRBV27 and TRBJ2-7, with 8 bases aligning to TRBD1. V lost 5 bases, J lost 5 bases, and 20 bases stayed unmatched. The CDR3 covers 18 residues. Germline CDR1 is MNHEY and CDR2 is SMNVEV (reference sequence).

This clonotype was detected a few times. This chain uses TRBV5-5 with TRBJ1-2, with D possibly being TRBD1 (5 bases). The germline V gene encodes CDR1 SGHKS and CDR2 YYEKEE (reference sequence). V was shortened by 3 bases and J by 1 base, with 10 bases between the two germline ends. The CDR3 loop spans 14 amino acids. CDR3 region: CASSSVQGNYGYTF. The CDR3 DNA reads as TGTGCCAGCAGCTCGGTTCAGGGTAACTATGGCTACACCTTC.

The chain joins TRBV20-1 to TRBJ2-3; 9 positions agree with TRBD1. This CDR3 region has 15 residues. Germline CDR1 DFQATT, CDR2 SNEGSKA (reference sequence). The V segment lost 5 bases and the J segment 0 bases; nucleotides outside the gene matches: 6. DNA of the CDR3: TGCAGTGCTTTCGGGACAGGGACTAGCACAGATACGCAGTATTTT. It translates to CSAFGTGTSTDTQYF.

This clonotype was seen a handful of times. The CDR3, as DNA: TGCGCCAGCAGCTCGGTGGGTGGGACCGCCTACAATGAGCAGTTCTTC. As protein: CASSSVGGTAYNEQFF. The chain employs TRBV5-1 and TRBJ2-1; the D gene could be TRBD1 or TRBD2 (5 bases each). CDR1 is SGHRS and CDR2 is YFSETQ in the germline V gene. CDR3 length equals 16 residues. The V end lost 3 bases, the J end lost 2 bases, and 15 bases lay between the germline ends.

Many counts were recorded for this clonotype. The chain employs TRBV5-1 and TRBJ2-5; 8 nucleotides agree with TRBD1. In germline, CDR1 is SGHRS, CDR2 YFSETQ. Trimming at V came to 0 bases and at J to 2 bases, leaving 9 bases not matched to a gene. This CDR3 contains 17 residues. The CDR3 DNA follows: TGCGCCAGCAGCTTGGAGGGGGACAGGAGGTCTCAAGAGACCCAGTACTTC. This translates into CASSLEGDRRSQETQYF.

This clonotype was observed a handful of times. V gene TRBV4-2 combines with J gene TRBJ2-7, with 11 positions matching TRBD2. V was pared by 0 bases and J by 4 bases, with 5 bases of the junction left unmatched. This CDR3 is built from 16 residues. CDR1 is LGHNA, CDR2 YNFKEQ, per germline. CDR3 bases: TGTGCCAGCAGCCAAGATCATCCTAGCGGGAGGTACGAGCAGTACTTC. Translating it yields CASSQDHPSGRYEQYF.

The rearrangement joins TRBV10-1 to TRBJ2-5; 9 bases map to TRBD2. V lost 5 bases and J lost 5; bases outside the gene matches: 6. The CDR3 contains 14 residues. CDR1 is WNHNN, CDR2 SYGVQD, per germline (reference sequence). The CDR3 spells CASSSGGRDETQYF. For the CDR3, the DNA is TGCGCCAGCAGTTCCGGCGGGAGGGACGAGACCCAGTACTTC.

This clonotype was found a few times. The genes are TRBV2 and TRBJ2-3; 8 bases line up with TRBD1. The trim removed 6 bases at V and 0 bases at J, leaving 5 bases unmatched. Germline V CDR1 and CDR2: SNHLY, FYNNEI. The CDR3 consists of 15 residues. CDR3 DNA sequence: TGTGCCAGCAGCGTTGGACAGGGTAGCACAGATACGCAGTATTTT. Translation gives CASSVGQGSTDTQYF.

The CDR3 here is CASSWDKGQGEQFF. As DNA, the CDR3 is TGTGCCAGCAGCTGGGATAAGGGGCAAGGTGAGCAGTTCTTC. This chain uses TRBV5-4 with TRBJ2-1; possibly TRBD1 for D (5 bases). This CDR3 has 14 residues. Germline CDR1 and CDR2: SGHNT and YYREEE (reference sequence). V lost 3 bases, J lost 9 bases, and 16 bases lay in between.